This TCR beta chain was observed in a study of control samples from healthy donors and cancer patients (TCRdb year 2020). The library came from the immunoSEQ multiplex PCR assay. The immuneACCESS repertoire file appears here via TCRdb, limited to in-frame rearrangements. These files lack a portion of the clones; in checked studies, under half of the deficit traces to unresolved V genes, and the cause of the others is not known. The sample table records about 84,000 clones; 91% of these occur just once. The top ten hold 15% to 19% of the sample. Of note for this clone: What antigen it recognizes has not been identified. Base qualities are not provided; no much larger clone lies one nucleotide away.

The source material was blood. The clonotype originates from a man aged 25 to 40 in good health.

The nucleotides are TGTGCCCCTGAGGAAATACCGGGACAGGGGGCGCCTCAAACGCCCCTCCACTTT. Translated, this gives CAPEEIPGQGAPQTPLHF. The chain couples TRBV9 to TRBJ1-6, and TRBD1 matches 12 of the central bases. According to the germline V gene, CDR1 reads SGDLS and CDR2 reads YYNGEE. The CDR3 measures 18 amino acids from cysteine to phenylalanine. Only the CDR3 DNA stays, 54 bases, in frame from base 1. V ends up 10 bases short and J 13 bases short, with an unmatched junction base count of 24.